What follows are 9 T cell receptor beta chains derived from one specimen sequenced in a study of blood T cell repertoires in COVID-19. TCRdb's copy holds only in-frame clones and misses some; the assay was immunoSEQ multiplex PCR. Among approximately 150,000 clones listed, 60% to 85% were seen once. The source material was peripheral blood. Receptor source: a man aged 50 or older with active or convalescent COVID-19.

J is TRBJ2-3 and V is TRBV2; 12 bases agree with TRBD2. This CDR3 is built from 15 residues. The germline V gene has CDR1 SNHLY and CDR2 FYNNEI. J gave up 5 bases and V 4 bases, and 4 bases lay outside the gene matches. The CDR3 DNA reads as TGTGCCAGCAGTGCGACTAGCGGGAGAGTAGATACGCAGTATTTT. Residues: CASSATSGRVDTQYF.

The rearrangement links TRBV30 to TRBJ1-1; D remains ambiguous. Trimming took 2 bases from V and 4 from J, leaving 14 bases between them. Germline V gives CDR1 GTSNPN, CDR2 SVGIG (reference sequence). The CDR3 runs 14 residues. The CDR3 region is CAWSLVPGATEAFF. In DNA, the CDR3 is TGTGCCTGGAGTTTAGTCCCCGGAGCCACTGAAGCTTTCTTT.

The V gene is TRBV6-6, the J gene TRBJ1-3, with TRBD1 as a possible D gene (5 bases). The CDR3 has 15 residues. The V and J ends lost 0 bases and 4 bases respectively, with 10 bases between them. CDR1 and CDR2 (germline): MNHNY, SVGAGI (reference sequence). CDR3 DNA: TGTGCCAGCAGTTACTCGGACACACCGGGAAACACCATATATTTT. This translates into CASSYSDTPGNTIYF.

The chain joins TRBV6-2 or TRBV6-3 to TRBJ2-7; 8 nucleotides line up with TRBD1. CDR1 MNHEY and CDR2 SVGEGT come from the germline V gene. V shed 4 bases, J shed 2 bases, and the junction held 13 bases outside the gene matches. The length of the CDR3 is 17 residues. Here the CDR3 DNA reads TGTGCCAGCAGTTCTACCTCCCGCTGGGACAGGCCCTACGAGCAGTACTTC. Protein sequence: CASSSTSRWDRPYEQYF.

The chain links TRBV4-2 to TRBJ2-2; D may be TRBD1 (6 bases). This CDR3 has 15 amino acids. Per the germline V gene, CDR1 is LGHNA and CDR2 is YNFKEQ. V lost 0 bases and J lost 5, with 10 bases in between. This CDR3 is CASSQDYRATGELFF. CDR3 coding DNA: TGTGCCAGCAGCCAAGATTACAGGGCAACCGGGGAGCTGTTTTTT.

This chain connects TRBV27 to TRBJ1-1, with a weak D call TRBD1 (5 bases). Deletions cut 0 bases from V and 1 base from J, with 12 bases between. CDR3 length equals 16 residues. Germline-derived CDR1 and CDR2 are MNHEY and SMNVEV (reference sequence). CDR3 region: CASSLSNRGGNTEAFF. For the CDR3, the DNA is TGTGCCAGCAGTTTATCGAATAGGGGCGGGAACACTGAAGCTTTCTTT.

This sequence joins TRBV24-1 and TRBJ2-1; 7 bases map to TRBD1. The CDR3 runs 16 residues. The V and J ends lost 6 bases and 7 bases, in that order; junction bases with no gene match: 14. Germline V lookup: CDR1 KGHDR, CDR2 SFDVKD. The CDR3 nucleotides read TGTGCCACCAGTCTTACCGGGACAGTCTGGGATAATGAGCAGTTCTTC. Translating gives CATSLTGTVWDNEQFF.

V gene TRBV27 combines with J gene TRBJ1-5, with 9 bases identical to TRBD1. The CDR3 totals 15 residues. Germline V gives CDR1 MNHEY, CDR2 SMNVEV (reference sequence). After removal of 6 bases from V and 5 bases from J, the junction contained 8 bases not matched to a gene. The CDR3 sequence is CASSGDRATDQPQHF. DNA of the CDR3: TGTGCCAGCAGCGGGGACAGGGCAACGGATCAGCCCCAGCATTTT.

This chain links TRBV19 with TRBJ1-5; no firm D call. The V end lost 6 bases, the J end lost 0 bases, and 3 bases lay between the germline ends. Per the germline V gene, CDR1 is LNHDA and CDR2 is SQIVND (reference sequence). The CDR3 loop spans 12 amino acids. The CDR3 DNA reads as TGTGCCAGTAGCGGTAGCAATCAGCCCCAGCATTTT. Amino acids: CASSGSNQPQHF.